The entry that follows covers one TCR beta chain sequence. Antigen specificity is unknown. The sample comes from a study of T cells in localized non-small cell lung cancer. From germline, CDR1 is DFQATT and CDR2 SNEGSKA (reference sequence). Germline trimming cut 7 bases from V and 10 bases from J; bases unmatched to any gene: 0. The CDR3 runs 8 residues. Clones were sequenced by immunoSEQ multiplex PCR, and TCRdb holds only the in-frame ones, with some missing. This table has about 33,000 clones, about 80% appearing once. Broader study findings: Clonality of T cells reached its maximum in uninvolved adjacent lung, surpassing tumor.

This rearrangement joins TRBV20-1 to TRBJ1-1; 7 positions match TRBD1. Specimen: peripheral blood, collected before any cancer treatment. The sequence was obtained from a male donor aged 60 or older with stage III squamous cell lung carcinoma. The chain's CDR3 is CSGQGAFF. The CDR3 DNA is TGCAGTGGACAGGGAGCTTTCTTT.